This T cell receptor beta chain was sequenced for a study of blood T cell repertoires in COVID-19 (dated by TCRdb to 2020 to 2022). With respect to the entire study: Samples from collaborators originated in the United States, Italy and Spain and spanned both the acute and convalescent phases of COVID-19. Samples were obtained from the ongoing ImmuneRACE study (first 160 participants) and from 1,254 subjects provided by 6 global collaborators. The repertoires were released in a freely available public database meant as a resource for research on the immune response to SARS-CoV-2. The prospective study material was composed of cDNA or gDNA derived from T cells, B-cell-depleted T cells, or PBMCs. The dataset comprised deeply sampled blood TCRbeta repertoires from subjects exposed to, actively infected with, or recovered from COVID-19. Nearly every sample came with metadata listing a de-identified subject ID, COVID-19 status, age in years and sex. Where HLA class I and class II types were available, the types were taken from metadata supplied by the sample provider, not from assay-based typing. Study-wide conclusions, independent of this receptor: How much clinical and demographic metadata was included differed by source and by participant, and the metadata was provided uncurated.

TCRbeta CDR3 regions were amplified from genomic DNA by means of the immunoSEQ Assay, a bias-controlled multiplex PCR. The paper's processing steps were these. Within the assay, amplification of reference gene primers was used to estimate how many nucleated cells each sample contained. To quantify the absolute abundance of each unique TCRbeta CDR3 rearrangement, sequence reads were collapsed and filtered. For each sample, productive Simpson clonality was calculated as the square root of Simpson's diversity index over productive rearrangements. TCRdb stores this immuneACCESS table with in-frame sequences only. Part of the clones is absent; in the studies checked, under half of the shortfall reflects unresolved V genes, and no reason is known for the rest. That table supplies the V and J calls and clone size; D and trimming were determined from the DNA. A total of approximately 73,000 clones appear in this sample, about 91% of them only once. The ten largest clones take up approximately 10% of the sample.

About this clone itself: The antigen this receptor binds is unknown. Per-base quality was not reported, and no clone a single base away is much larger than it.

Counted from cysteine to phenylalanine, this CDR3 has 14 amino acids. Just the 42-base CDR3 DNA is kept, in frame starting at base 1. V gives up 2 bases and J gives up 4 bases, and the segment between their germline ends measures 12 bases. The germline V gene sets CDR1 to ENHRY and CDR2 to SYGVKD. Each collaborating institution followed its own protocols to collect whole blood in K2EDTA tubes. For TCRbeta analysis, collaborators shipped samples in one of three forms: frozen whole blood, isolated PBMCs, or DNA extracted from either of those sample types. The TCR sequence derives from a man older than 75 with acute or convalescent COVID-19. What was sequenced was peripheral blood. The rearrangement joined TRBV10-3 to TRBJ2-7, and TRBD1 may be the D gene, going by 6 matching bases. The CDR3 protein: CAISEDRLNYEQYF. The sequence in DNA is TGTGCCATCAGTGAGGACAGGTTAAATTACGAGCAGTACTTC.